This T cell receptor (beta chain) emerged from a study of shared clonotypes between healthy human individuals. This clone is a singleton in its sample. CDR3 length: 13 amino acids. Germline V gene sequence: CDR1 WNHNN, CDR2 SYGVQD (reference sequence). V was trimmed by 2 bases and J by 5 bases, leaving 9 bases between them. Only in-frame clones appear in the TCRdb table, and some are missing; sequencing was by immunoSEQ multiplex PCR. The sample consists of some 2 million clones, about 95% of them appearing once. Naive CD8 cells lacked CD45RO, underwent positive selection for CCR7 and left out terminally differentiated effector memory CD45RA+ cells.

V gene TRBV10-1 combines with J gene TRBJ2-5; D is unclear. The sequence was obtained from a man aged 18-30 years in good health. Sample: naive CD8+ T cells sorted from blood. CDR3 sequence (DNA): TGCGCCAGCAGTGAGCCGAGCGCCGAGACCCAGTACTTC. As protein: CASSEPSAETQYF.